This T cell receptor (beta chain) appears in the sequencing data of a study of shared clonotypes between healthy human individuals. On the study more broadly: Three CD4 naive, three CD4 memory, two CD8 naive and one CD8 memory plate were used per donor. Whole-study findings and limits: Deeper or shallower sequencing was expected to change how clonotypes are shared among donors.

The CDR3 covers 15 residues. Unmatched junction bases numbered 10, after V lost 6 bases and J lost 7 bases. Looked up from germline, CDR1 is MNHEY and CDR2 is SVGAGI. TCRdb keeps only in-frame clones here, not all; method: immunoSEQ multiplex PCR. The profile shows under 350,000 clones, around 87% of them singletons. As for this clone: Antigen specificity is unknown.

The chain is built from TRBV6-5 and TRBJ1-4; 8 nucleotides agree with TRBD1. The source material was memory CD8+ T cells sorted from blood. Subset denoted: CD45RO+ cells pooled with CCR7-negative TemRA cells. The receptor was isolated from a man aged 18-30 years in good health. CDR3 sequence (DNA): TGTGCCAGCAGCCCTGGACAGGGTCTGGGTGAAAAACTGTTTTTT. It yields the protein CASSPGQGLGEKLFF.